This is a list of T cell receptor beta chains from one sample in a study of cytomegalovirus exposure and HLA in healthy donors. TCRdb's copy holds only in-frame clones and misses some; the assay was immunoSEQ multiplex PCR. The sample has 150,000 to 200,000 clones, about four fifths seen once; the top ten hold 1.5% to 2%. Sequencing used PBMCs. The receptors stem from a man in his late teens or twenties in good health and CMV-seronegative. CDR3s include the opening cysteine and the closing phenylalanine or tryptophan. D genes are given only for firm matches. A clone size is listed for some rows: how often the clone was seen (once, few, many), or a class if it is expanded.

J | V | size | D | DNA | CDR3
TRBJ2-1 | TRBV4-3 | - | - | TGCGCCAGCAGCCTGATTATATCCGGGTTGAATGAGCAGTTCTTC | CASSLIISGLNEQFF
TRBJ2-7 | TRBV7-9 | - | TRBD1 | TGTGCCAGCAGCCGGAACCGGGACAGGGCCCTCGAGCAGTACTTC | CASSRNRDRALEQYF
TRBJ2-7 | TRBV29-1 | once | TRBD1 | TGCAGCGGTGGACAGGGGGTGTACGAGCAGTACTTC | CSGGQGVYEQYF
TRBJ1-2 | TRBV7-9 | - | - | TGTGCCAGCAGCCTCCCAGGGGTGCACTATGGCTACACCTTC | CASSLPGVHYGYTF
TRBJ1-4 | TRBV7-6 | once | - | TGTGCCAGCAGCCCGTTCCCGGACCCTGGTCGGACTGAAGAACTGTTTTTT | CASSPFPDPGRTEELFF
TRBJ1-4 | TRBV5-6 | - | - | TGTGCCAGCAGCTTGCGGTCGCTTGCAACTAATGAAAAACTGTTTTTT | CASSLRSLATNEKLFF
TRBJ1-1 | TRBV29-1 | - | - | TGCAGCGTTGATGTCGACAGCAACACTGAAGCTTTCTTT | CSVDVDSNTEAFF
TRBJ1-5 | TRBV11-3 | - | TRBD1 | TGTGCCAGCAGCTTAGTTGCAGGGGGGCCACTAAGAGGCAATCAGCCCCAGCATTTT | CASSLVAGGPLRGNQPQHF
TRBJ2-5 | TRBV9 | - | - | TGTGCCAGCAGCGAAACGCTGGGGGGACAAGAGACCCAGTACTTC | CASSETLGGQETQYF
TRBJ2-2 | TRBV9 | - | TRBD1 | TGTGCCAGCAGCGTAGCTTCGTTTGGGACAGGAGTCGGGGAGCTGTTTTTT | CASSVASFGTGVGELFF
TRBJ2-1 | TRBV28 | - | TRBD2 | TGTGCCAGCAGTTTATTAGCGGGAGTAGCCTCCAATGAGCAGTTCTTC | CASSLLAGVASNEQFF
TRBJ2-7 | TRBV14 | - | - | TGTGCCAGCAGCCAAGGGACATACGAGCAGTACTTC | CASSQGTYEQYF